The 30 T cell receptor beta chains below were found in one sample sequenced in a study of regulatory T cells in long-lasting Graves disease. Both iRepertoire HTBI primers and Arm-PCR of CDR3 regions were used to build the TCR beta libraries. A single record per CDR3 protein comes from TCRdb applying MiXCR to the multiplex PCR reads. Of 350,000 to 450,000 distinct CDR3 sequences listed, about 16% are singletons. Regarding time point: newly diagnosed GD, antithyroid drugs for less than 3 months. PBMC RNA was the source of the TCR library. The sample was also reused in another study, on T cells in Graves' hyperthyroidism and ophthalmopathy.

This specimen consisted of peripheral blood mononuclear cells (PBMCs), obtained at new diagnosis, from a patient treated with antithyroid drugs. The receptors were gathered from a woman in her twenties or thirties with Graves disease.

To note about this clonotype: It is likely a read error, because the conserved phenylalanine at the end of the CDR3 is missing. The rearrangement links TRBV20-1 to TRBJ2-7; D ambiguous. CDR1 DFQATT and CDR2 SNEGSKA come from the germline V gene (reference sequence). This CDR3 has 12 amino acids. V lost 3 bases and J lost 2, with 8 bases in between. As DNA, the CDR3 is TGCAGTGCTAGCTATAGTCCCTACGAGCAGTACCTC. This translates into CSASYSPYEQYL.

On this clonotype itself: With a much larger clone just one base away, this may be a read error. CDR3 DNA sequence: TGTGCCAGCACCCCTTCACAAAGGAGAAACACCATATATTTT. It codes for CASTPSQRRNTIYF. This chain connects TRBV12-3 or TRBV12-4 to TRBJ1-3; D not resolved. Trimming removed 7 bases at V and 5 bases at J, with 15 bases between. The CDR3 totals 14 residues.

This clonotype was recorded many times. V usage is TRBV13 and J usage is TRBJ2-7, with no clear D. The CDR3 sequence is 13 residues long. Per the germline V gene, CDR1 is PRHDT and CDR2 is FYEKMQ (reference sequence). Between the trimmed V and J ends, which lost 5 bases and 2 bases, there was a span of 10 bases. CDR3 nucleotides: TGTGCCAGCAGCCTGAGCGCCGCCTACGAGCAGTACTTC. This encodes CASSLSAAYEQYF.

The chain uses TRBV9 and TRBJ2-1, with 8 bases identical to TRBD2. The trim removed 4 bases at V and 7 bases at J, leaving 10 bases unmatched. The CDR3 sequence is 15 residues long. The V gene's germline CDR1 is SGDLS and CDR2 YYNGEE. The CDR3 is CASSTQSGSPNEQFF. As DNA, the CDR3 is TGTGCCAGCAGCACGCAGAGCGGGAGTCCAAATGAGCAGTTCTTC.

In this sample, this clonotype turned up a few times. A read error may explain this, as a much larger clone is one base away. The J gene is TRBJ1-6, the V gene TRBV12-3 or TRBV12-4, with D uncertain. V gave up 4 bases and J gave up 8 bases, with 6 bases separating them. CDR3 size: 12 residues. DNA for the CDR3: TGTGCCAGCAGTTCCCGTTATTCACCCCTCCACTTT. Translating it yields CASSSRYSPLHF.

This clonotype was seen repeatedly, ten times or more. The chain links TRBV20-1 to TRBJ1-1, with a possible D match to TRBD1 (5 bases). The germline gives CDR1 DFQATT, CDR2 SNEGSKA (reference sequence). The V gene lost 8 bases and the J gene lost 5 bases, with 27 bases spanning the gap. The CDR3 loop spans 16 amino acids. CDR3 nucleotides: TGCAGTTCCTCGGGGGGGGGAGAACGGGGGACGACTGAAGCTTTCTTT. It yields the protein CSSSGGGERGTTEAFF.

This clonotype has only a few counts. The chain employs TRBV10-1 and TRBJ2-7; D perhaps matches TRBD2 (6 bases). Trimming pared 4 bases from V and 6 bases from J, leaving 13 bases between. There are 13 residues in the CDR3. CDR1 and CDR2 (germline): WNHNN, SYGVQD (reference sequence). CDR3 nucleotide sequence: TGCGCCAGCAGTGCGGGAGTTGATGCCGAGCAGTACTTC. Its protein product is CASSAGVDAEQYF.

This clonotype was observed at least ten times. The chain couples TRBV12-3 or TRBV12-4 to TRBJ1-5; TRBD1 matches 9 bases. The V gene end was trimmed by 2 bases and the J gene end by 3 bases; junction bases not matched to a gene: 11. This CDR3 spans 18 amino acids. Here the CDR3 reads CASSLRGVGDRDNQPQHF. The CDR3 DNA follows: TGTGCCAGCAGTTTACGGGGGGTGGGGGACAGGGACAATCAGCCCCAGCATTTT.

The chain recombines TRBV2 with TRBJ1-1; D remains unclear. The CDR3 covers 14 residues. The germline CDR1 and CDR2 sequences are SNHLY and FYNNEI. V lost 3 bases, J lost 0 bases, and 8 bases lay in between. The CDR3 nucleotides are TGTGCCAGCAGTGAGCAGCGATTGAACACTGAAGCTTTCTTT. It yields the protein CASSEQRLNTEAFF.

Many counts were recorded for this clonotype. This chain uses TRBV12-3 or TRBV12-4 with TRBJ2-1; unclear D gene. The CDR3 consists of 15 residues. Trimming removed 6 bases from V and 3 bases from J, with 15 bases in between. CDR3 sequence (DNA): TGTGCCAGCAGAGAAACAACCAAGAACTACAATGAGCAGTTCTTC. Its protein product is CASRETTKNYNEQFF.

Comments on this clonotype: A read error may explain this, as a much larger clone is one base away. V usage is TRBV28 and J usage is TRBJ2-1; the match to TRBD2 covers 10 bases. The CDR3 length is 14 residues. The germline V gene encodes CDR1 MDHEN and CDR2 SYDVKM. Losses at the gene ends were 3 bases for V and 6 bases for J; bases not matched to a gene: 2. The CDR3 nucleotides read TGTGCCAGCAGTTTCCCTAGCGGGAGCAATGAGCAGTTCTTC. Its protein is CASSFPSGSNEQFF.

This rearrangement joins TRBV7-9 to TRBJ2-3; 13 positions match TRBD2. The J call is doubtful: the DNA matches TRBJ2-7 better. The CDR3 covers 18 residues. CDR1 SEHNR and CDR2 FQNEAQ come from the germline V gene (reference sequence). CDR3 amino acids: CASSLGTSGSSSLREQYF. The CDR3 bases are TGTGCCAGCAGCTTAGGGACTAGCGGGAGTTCGTCACTACGTGAGCAGTACTTC.

The table lists this clonotype with many counts. The rearrangement uses TRBV30 and TRBJ2-1, with TRBD2 identical over 11 bases. V lost 3 bases and J lost 6; bases outside the gene matches: 4. Germline values: CDR1 GTSNPN, CDR2 SVGIG (reference sequence). This CDR3 spans 14 amino acids. The CDR3 region is CAWRGTSGINEQFF. CDR3 nucleotide sequence: TGTGCCTGGAGGGGGACTAGCGGAATCAATGAGCAGTTCTTC.

This clonotype was recorded many times. This chain joins TRBV18 and TRBJ1-1; D uncertain. Trimming left V 0 bases short and J 0 bases short, with 8 bases between. The germline V gene encodes CDR1 KGHSH and CDR2 LQKENI. This CDR3 has 15 residues. CDR3: CASSPPRALNTEAFF. The DNA of the CDR3 is TGTGCCAGCTCACCACCGAGAGCCTTGAACACTGAAGCTTTCTTT.

This clonotype was counted ten times or more. The chain uses TRBV6-1 and TRBJ2-1, with TRBD2 identical over 7 bases. Germline CDR1 is MNHNS and CDR2 is SASEGT. The CDR3 sequence is 16 residues long. The J segment lost 5 bases and the V segment lost 5 bases, leaving 12 bases of the junction unmatched. The CDR3 DNA is TGTGCCAGCAGTCCCCGTGGTAGCGGGTCACACAATGAGCAGTTCTTC. Its protein product is CASSPRGSGSHNEQFF.

This clonotype was seen a few times. The genes are TRBV27 and TRBJ2-1; 8 bases agree with TRBD2. Per the germline V gene, CDR1 is MNHEY and CDR2 is SMNVEV (reference sequence). V shed 4 bases and J 2 bases; nucleotides not matched to a gene: 10. The length of the CDR3 is 17 residues. The CDR3, as DNA: TGTGCCAGCAGTTCGTCCGGATGGCGGGAGGCCTACAATGAGCAGTTCTTC. Translated: CASSSSGWREAYNEQFF.

This clonotype has just a few counts. The V and J genes are TRBV25-1 and TRBJ1-4; D is uncertain. Per germline, CDR1 MGHDK and CDR2 SYGVNS. V lost 7 bases to trimming and J lost 4 bases, with 22 bases between them. The CDR3 is made up of 17 amino acids. The CDR3 sequence: CASKNPESTNLNEKLFF. CDR3 DNA sequence: TGTGCCAGCAAAAATCCGGAGAGTACTAATCTTAATGAAAAACTGTTTTTT.

The sample holds a few counts of this clonotype. The rearrangement joins TRBV20-1 to TRBJ1-5; TRBD1 agrees at 7 bases. CDR1 DFQATT and CDR2 SNEGSKA come from the germline V gene (reference sequence). V was clipped by 6 bases and J by 4 bases; unmatched bases: 9. CDR3 length equals 14 residues. The CDR3 coding sequence is TGCAGTGCAAAACGGGACAGTGAAAATCAGCCCCAGCATTTT. This encodes CSAKRDSENQPQHF.

This clonotype appeared many times. This chain links TRBV13 with TRBJ1-1; D uncertain. Germline V lookup: CDR1 PRHDT, CDR2 FYEKMQ (reference sequence). Trimming cost V 5 bases and J 2 bases, with 15 bases left between them. This CDR3 is built from 15 residues. Written as DNA, the CDR3 is TGTGCCAGCAGCAAGGGAGGACGGGGAAACACTGAAGCTTTCTTT. Translating it yields CASSKGGRGNTEAFF.

This clonotype was observed at least ten times. J is TRBJ1-2 and V is TRBV24-1; possible D gene TRBD1, 6 bases. The CDR3 runs 16 residues. Trimming pared 1 base from V and 4 bases from J, leaving 15 bases between. Germline CDR1 and CDR2: KGHDR and SFDVKD. DNA of the CDR3: TGTGCCACCAGTGATTTTACGCCGGGGGGCGGCTATGGCTACACCTTC. It translates to CATSDFTPGGGYGYTF.

For this clonotype: A clone one base away is much larger, so this may be a read error. The genes are TRBV7-8 and TRBJ2-2, with D perhaps TRBD2 (5 bases). The CDR3 covers 16 residues. Germline V gives CDR1 SGHVS, CDR2 FQNEAQ. CDR3 DNA: TGTGCCAGCAGCTTAGCGGGCCGGCAGAACACCGGGGAGCTGGTTTTT. Amino acid sequence: CASSLAGRQNTGELVF.

As regards this clonotype: A single base separates this from a much larger clone, so it may be a read error. The chain has TRBV15 and TRBJ2-1; 9 bases align to TRBD2. This CDR3 has 15 amino acids. The germline gives CDR1 LNHNV, CDR2 YYDKDF (reference sequence). The J segment lost 10 bases and the V segment lost 5 bases, leaving 12 bases of the junction unmatched. The DNA of the CDR3 is TGTGCCACCAGCGGAATAGCGGGAGCGTGGAACGAGCAGTTCTTC. Translation gives CATSGIAGAWNEQFF.

The CDR3 reads CAWSKSYLSGNTIYF. DNA of the CDR3: TGTGCCTGGAGTAAAAGCTATCTCTCTGGAAACACCATATATTTT. This chain connects TRBV30 to TRBJ1-3; D call uncertain. This CDR3 region has 15 residues. V lost 2 bases to trimming and J lost 0 bases, with 11 bases between them. Per the germline V gene, CDR1 is GTSNPN and CDR2 is SVGIG (reference sequence).

This clonotype was seen repeatedly, ten times or more. The J gene is TRBJ1-2, the V gene TRBV6-1; 8 bases agree with TRBD1. Germline CDR1 MNHNS, CDR2 SASEGT. This CDR3 is built from 16 residues. Germline trimming cut 6 bases from V and 4 bases from J; bases unmatched to any gene: 13. The CDR3: CASSETGAGWVYGYTF. The CDR3 DNA follows: TGTGCCAGCAGCGAGACAGGGGCGGGATGGGTCTATGGCTACACCTTC.

In this sample, this clonotype turned up many times. The V gene is TRBV30, the J gene TRBJ2-5; D gene uncertain. Trimming removed 2 bases at V and 5 bases at J, with 12 bases between. CDR3 size: 13 residues. Germline V gene data show CDR1 as GTSNPN and CDR2 as SVGIG (reference sequence). The CDR3 nucleotides are TGTGCCTGGAGTCAAGGTGTTTGGGAGACCCAGTACTTC. Its translation: CAWSQGVWETQYF.

This clonotype was counted many times. The chain links TRBV20-1 to TRBJ2-1; 8 positions agree with TRBD1. Trimming took 2 bases from V and 0 from J; bases not matched to a gene: 15. The V gene's germline CDR1 is DFQATT and CDR2 SNEGSKA (reference sequence). The CDR3 extends over 19 amino acids. The CDR3 loop is CSARLWTGNSSLSYNEQFF. The CDR3 DNA follows: TGCAGTGCTAGACTCTGGACAGGGAATAGTAGCCTCTCCTACAATGAGCAGTTCTTC.

The table lists this clonotype with a few counts. A much more abundant neighbour one base away suggests this may be a read error. The chain recombines TRBV24-1 with TRBJ2-1, with 7 positions matching TRBD2. The V gene end was trimmed by 3 bases and the J gene end by 6 bases; junction bases not matched to a gene: 4. Germline CDR1 reads KGHDR; CDR2 reads SFDVKD. This CDR3 contains 14 residues. This CDR3 reads CATSDGRACNEQFF. The DNA of the CDR3 is TGTGCCACCAGTGATGGGAGGGCCTGCAATGAGCAGTTCTTC.

This clonotype appeared a few times. The CDR3 carries no conserved terminal phenylalanine or tryptophan, so it likely arises from a read error. The rearrangement joins TRBV6-2 or TRBV6-3 to TRBJ1-1, with unresolved D. The CDR3 spans 14 residues. The germline CDR1 and CDR2 sequences are MNHEY and SVGEGT. The V gene lost 6 bases and the J gene lost 1 base, with 12 bases spanning the gap. CDR3 sequence reads: CASRITVTNTEAFS. The CDR3 nucleotides are TGTGCCAGCAGGATTACAGTCACGAACACTGAAGCTTTCTCT.

There are many counts of this clonotype. The chain combines TRBV27 with TRBJ2-7, with D tentatively TRBD1 (5 bases). V was pared by 2 bases and J by 2 bases, with 13 bases between. The CDR3 totals 15 residues. CDR1 MNHEY and CDR2 SMNVEV come from the germline V gene (reference sequence). In nucleotides, the CDR3 is TGTGCCAGCAGTTTAAAGGACACAGCGACCTACGAGCAGTACTTC. It codes for CASSLKDTATYEQYF.

The table lists this clonotype with a few counts. The chain uses TRBV19 and TRBJ1-1; no reliable D call. Per germline, CDR1 LNHDA and CDR2 SQIVND (reference sequence). The CDR3 runs 13 residues. Trimming took off 3 bases at V and 5 bases at J, with 10 bases between the two ends. Written as DNA, the CDR3 is TGTGCCAGTAGTATGGGGAAGAGAACTGAAGCTTTCTTT. Translating it yields CASSMGKRTEAFF.